This T cell receptor beta chain was identified in a study of shared clonotypes between healthy human individuals. Germline V CDR1 and CDR2: SEHNR, FQNEAQ (reference sequence). This CDR3 is 15 amino acids long. V was trimmed by 4 bases and J by 4 bases, leaving 17 bases between them. Measured with immunoSEQ multiplex PCR; TCRdb has only the in-frame clones, and not every one. In the table there are roughly 1,800,000 clones, just under 95% of which are singletons. Positive CCR7 selection of CD45RO-negative cells yielded the naive CD8 cells, and terminally differentiated effector memory CD45RA+ cells were excluded.

This rearrangement joins TRBV7-9 to TRBJ2-7; weak D call: TRBD2 (6 bases). This clonotype was obtained from a man between 18 and 29 years old in good health. Sequenced sample: naive CD8+ T cells sorted from blood. CDR3 amino acids: CASSSWDGDLYEQYF. Here the CDR3 DNA reads TGTGCCAGCAGCTCATGGGACGGGGACTTATACGAGCAGTACTTC.